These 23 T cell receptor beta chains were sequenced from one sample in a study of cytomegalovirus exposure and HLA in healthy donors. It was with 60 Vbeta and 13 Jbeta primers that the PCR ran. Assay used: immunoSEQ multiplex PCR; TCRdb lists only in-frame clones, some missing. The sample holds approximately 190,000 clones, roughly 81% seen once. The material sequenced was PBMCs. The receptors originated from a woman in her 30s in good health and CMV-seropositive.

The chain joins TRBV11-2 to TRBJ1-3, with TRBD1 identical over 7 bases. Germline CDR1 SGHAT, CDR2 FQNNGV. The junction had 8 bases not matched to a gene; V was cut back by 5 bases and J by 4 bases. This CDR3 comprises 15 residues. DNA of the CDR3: TGTGCCAGCAGCGAGGAGGGGGCGAAAGGAAACACCATATATTTT. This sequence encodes CASSEEGAKGNTIYF.

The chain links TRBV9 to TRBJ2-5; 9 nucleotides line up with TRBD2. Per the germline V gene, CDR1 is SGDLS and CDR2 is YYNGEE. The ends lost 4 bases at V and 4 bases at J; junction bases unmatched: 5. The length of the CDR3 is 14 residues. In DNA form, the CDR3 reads TGTGCCAGCAGCTCTTTTAGCGGGAGAGAGACCCAGTACTTC. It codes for CASSSFSGRETQYF.

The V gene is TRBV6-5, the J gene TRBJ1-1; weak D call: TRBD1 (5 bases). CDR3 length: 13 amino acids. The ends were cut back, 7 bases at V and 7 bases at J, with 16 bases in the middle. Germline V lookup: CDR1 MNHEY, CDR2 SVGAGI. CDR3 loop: CASTKGRALEAFF. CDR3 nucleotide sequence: TGTGCCAGCACCAAGGGCAGGGCCCTTGAAGCTTTCTTT.

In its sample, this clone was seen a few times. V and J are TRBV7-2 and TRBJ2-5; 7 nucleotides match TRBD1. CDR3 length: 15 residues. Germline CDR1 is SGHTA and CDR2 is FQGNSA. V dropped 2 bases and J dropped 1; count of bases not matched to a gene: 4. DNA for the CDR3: TGTGCCAGCAGCTTAATGGCAGGGGGCCAAGAGACCCAGTACTTC. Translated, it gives CASSLMAGGQETQYF.

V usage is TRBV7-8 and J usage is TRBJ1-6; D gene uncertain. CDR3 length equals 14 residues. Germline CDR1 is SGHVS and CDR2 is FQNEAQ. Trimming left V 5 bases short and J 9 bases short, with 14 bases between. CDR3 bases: TGTGCCAGCAGCGGTCTAAAAGGGAGTTCACCCCTCCACTTT. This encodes CASSGLKGSSPLHF.

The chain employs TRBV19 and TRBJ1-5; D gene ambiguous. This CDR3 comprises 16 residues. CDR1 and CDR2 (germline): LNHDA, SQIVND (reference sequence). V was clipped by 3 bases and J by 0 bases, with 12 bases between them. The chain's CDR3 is CASSMWARPSNQPQHF. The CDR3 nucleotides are TGTGCCAGTAGTATGTGGGCCAGGCCTAGCAATCAGCCCCAGCATTTT.

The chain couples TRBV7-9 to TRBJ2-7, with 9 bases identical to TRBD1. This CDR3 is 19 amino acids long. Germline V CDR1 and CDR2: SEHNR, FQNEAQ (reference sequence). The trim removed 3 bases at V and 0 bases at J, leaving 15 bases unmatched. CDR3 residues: CASSLRAGTGRSSSYEQYF. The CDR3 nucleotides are TGTGCCAGCAGCTTGAGAGCCGGGACAGGGAGGTCCAGCTCCTACGAGCAGTACTTC.

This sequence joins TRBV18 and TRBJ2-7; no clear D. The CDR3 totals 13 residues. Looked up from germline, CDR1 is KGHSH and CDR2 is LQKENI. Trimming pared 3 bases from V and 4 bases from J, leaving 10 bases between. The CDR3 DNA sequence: TGTGCCAGCTCACCCCGGGTAACTTACGAGCAGTACTTC. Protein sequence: CASSPRVTYEQYF.

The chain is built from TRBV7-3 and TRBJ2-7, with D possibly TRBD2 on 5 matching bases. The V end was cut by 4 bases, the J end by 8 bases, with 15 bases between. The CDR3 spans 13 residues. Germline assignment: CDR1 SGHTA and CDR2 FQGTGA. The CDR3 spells CASSSKGREQQYF. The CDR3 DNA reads TGTGCCAGCAGCTCAAAGGGAAGGGAGCAGCAGTACTTC.

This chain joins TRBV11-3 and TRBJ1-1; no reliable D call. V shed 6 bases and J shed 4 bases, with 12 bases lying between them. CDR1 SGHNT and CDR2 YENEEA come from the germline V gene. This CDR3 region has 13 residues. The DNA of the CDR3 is TGTGCCAGCAGTAGGGCGGGGAGCACTGAAGCTTTCTTT. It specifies CASSRAGSTEAFF.

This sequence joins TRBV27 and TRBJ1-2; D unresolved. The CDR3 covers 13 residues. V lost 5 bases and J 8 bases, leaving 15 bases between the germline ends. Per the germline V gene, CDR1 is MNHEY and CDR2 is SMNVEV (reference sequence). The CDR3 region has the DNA TGTGCCAGCAGTAACAAGGGAGTTCGGGGCTACACCTTC. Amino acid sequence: CASSNKGVRGYTF.

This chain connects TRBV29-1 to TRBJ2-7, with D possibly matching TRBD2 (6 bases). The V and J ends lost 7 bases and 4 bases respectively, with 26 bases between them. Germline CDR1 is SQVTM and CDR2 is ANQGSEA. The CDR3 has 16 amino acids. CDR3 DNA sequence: TGCAGCGCCCTCTTCCCGGGAGTCTGGACATCTTACGAGCAGTACTTC. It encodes CSALFPGVWTSYEQYF.

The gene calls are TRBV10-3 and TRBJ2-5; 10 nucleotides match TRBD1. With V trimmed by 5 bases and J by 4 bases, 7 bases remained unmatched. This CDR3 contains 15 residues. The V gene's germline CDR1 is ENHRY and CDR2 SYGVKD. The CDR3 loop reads CAISLGQGQGETQYF. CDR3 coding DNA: TGTGCCATCAGTTTGGGACAGGGGCAGGGAGAGACCCAGTACTTC.

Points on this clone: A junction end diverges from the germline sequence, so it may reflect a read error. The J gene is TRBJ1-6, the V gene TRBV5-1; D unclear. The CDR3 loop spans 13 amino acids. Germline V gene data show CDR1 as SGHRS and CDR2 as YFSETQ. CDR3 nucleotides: TGCGCCAGCAGCTTCAACGGGGATTCACCCCCCCACTTT. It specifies CASSFNGDSPPHF. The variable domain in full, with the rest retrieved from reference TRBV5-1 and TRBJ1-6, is KAGVTQTPRYLIKTRGQQVTLSCSPISGHRSVSWYQQTPGQGLQFLFEYFSETQRNKGNFPGRFSGRQFSNSRSEMNVSTLELGDSALYLCASSFNGDSPPHFGNGTRLTVT.

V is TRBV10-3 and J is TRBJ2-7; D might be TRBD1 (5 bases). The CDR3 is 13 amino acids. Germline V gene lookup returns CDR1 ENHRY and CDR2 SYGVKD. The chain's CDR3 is CATSPDTLSEQYF. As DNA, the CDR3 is TGTGCTACGAGCCCGGACACCCTCTCCGAGCAGTACTTC.

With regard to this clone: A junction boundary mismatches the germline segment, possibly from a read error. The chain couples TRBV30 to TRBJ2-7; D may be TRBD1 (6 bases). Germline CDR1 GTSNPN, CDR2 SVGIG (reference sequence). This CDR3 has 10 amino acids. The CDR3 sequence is CAWQADRPHF. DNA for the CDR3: TGTGCCTGGCAAGCCGACAGGCCCCACTTC.

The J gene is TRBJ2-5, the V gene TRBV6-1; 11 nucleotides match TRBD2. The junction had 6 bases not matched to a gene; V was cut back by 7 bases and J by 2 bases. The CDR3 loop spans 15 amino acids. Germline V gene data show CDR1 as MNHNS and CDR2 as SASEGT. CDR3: CASTSGLAAQETQYF. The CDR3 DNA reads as TGTGCCAGCACCTCGGGACTAGCGGCACAAGAGACCCAGTACTTC.

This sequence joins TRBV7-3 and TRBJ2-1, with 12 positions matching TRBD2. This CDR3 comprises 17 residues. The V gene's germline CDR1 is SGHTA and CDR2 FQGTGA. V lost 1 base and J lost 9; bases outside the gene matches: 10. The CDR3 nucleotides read TGTGCCAGCAGCTTAATGCCTCGACTAGCGGGGGCTTCTGAGCAGTTCTTC. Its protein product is CASSLMPRLAGASEQFF.

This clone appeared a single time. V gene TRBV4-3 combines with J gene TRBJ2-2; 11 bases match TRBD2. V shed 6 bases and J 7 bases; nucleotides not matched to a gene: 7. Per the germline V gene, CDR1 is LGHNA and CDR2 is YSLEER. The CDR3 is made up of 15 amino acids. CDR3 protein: CASSPTSGINGELFF. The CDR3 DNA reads TGCGCCAGCAGTCCGACTAGCGGGATTAACGGGGAGCTGTTTTTT.

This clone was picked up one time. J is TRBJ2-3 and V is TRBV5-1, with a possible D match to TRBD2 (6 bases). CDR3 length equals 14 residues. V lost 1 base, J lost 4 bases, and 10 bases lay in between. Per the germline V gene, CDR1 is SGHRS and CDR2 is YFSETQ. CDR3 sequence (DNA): TGCGCCAGCAGCTTGACTAGCCCCGCAGATACGCAGTATTTT. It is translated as CASSLTSPADTQYF.

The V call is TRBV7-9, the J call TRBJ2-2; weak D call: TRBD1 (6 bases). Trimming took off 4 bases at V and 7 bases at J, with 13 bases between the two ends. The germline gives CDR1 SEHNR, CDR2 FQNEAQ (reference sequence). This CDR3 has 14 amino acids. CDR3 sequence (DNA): TGTGCCAGCAGCTCTACAGGGCGGAGCGGGGAGCTGTTTTTT. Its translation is CASSSTGRSGELFF.

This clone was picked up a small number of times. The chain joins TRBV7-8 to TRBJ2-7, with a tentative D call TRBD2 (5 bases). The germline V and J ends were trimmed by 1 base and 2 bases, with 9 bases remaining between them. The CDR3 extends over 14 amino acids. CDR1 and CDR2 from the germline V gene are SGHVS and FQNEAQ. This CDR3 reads CASSLVEAAYEQYF. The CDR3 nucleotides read TGTGCCAGCAGCTTAGTGGAGGCAGCCTACGAGCAGTACTTC.

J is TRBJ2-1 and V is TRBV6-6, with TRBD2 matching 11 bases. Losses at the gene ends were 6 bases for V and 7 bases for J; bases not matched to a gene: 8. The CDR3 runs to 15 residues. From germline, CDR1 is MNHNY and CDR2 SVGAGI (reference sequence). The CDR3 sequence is CASSRIAGGRNEQFF. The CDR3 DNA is TGTGCCAGCAGCCGCATAGCGGGGGGGCGGAATGAGCAGTTCTTC.